The T cell receptor (beta chain) described here comes from a study of Tregs in tolerant kidney transplant recipients. With respect to this clone: No antigen is known for it. The read comes to an end 3 residues before the CDR3 does, leaving the germline J gene to fill in the end.

Unstimulated Tregs (CD4+CD25+CD127-) and CD4+CD25- non-Tregs were sorted from PBMCs. Study outcomes and limitations: This study did not directly address biological reproducibility. Some patients' samples used different primers over time, so nucleotide sequences weren't comparable.

V was pared by 2 bases and J by 3 bases, with 5 bases of the junction left unmatched. This CDR3 has 16 amino acids. From germline, CDR1 is MNHEY and CDR2 SVGEGT. This table comes from immunoSEQ multiplex PCR, and its TCRdb copy is limited to in-frame clones, with some not included. Its listing shows roughly 48,000 clones. V and J are TRBV6-2 or TRBV6-3 and TRBJ1-1; 11 bases are a match to TRBD1. The receptor comes from a human donor who received a combined kidney and bone marrow transplant. Sample: CD4+ T cells from blood, taken before the transplant. The CDR3 here is CASSYAWDRGYTEAFF. The sequenced part of the CDR3 DNA is TGTGCCAGCAGTTACGCTTGGGACAGGGGGTACACTGAA.